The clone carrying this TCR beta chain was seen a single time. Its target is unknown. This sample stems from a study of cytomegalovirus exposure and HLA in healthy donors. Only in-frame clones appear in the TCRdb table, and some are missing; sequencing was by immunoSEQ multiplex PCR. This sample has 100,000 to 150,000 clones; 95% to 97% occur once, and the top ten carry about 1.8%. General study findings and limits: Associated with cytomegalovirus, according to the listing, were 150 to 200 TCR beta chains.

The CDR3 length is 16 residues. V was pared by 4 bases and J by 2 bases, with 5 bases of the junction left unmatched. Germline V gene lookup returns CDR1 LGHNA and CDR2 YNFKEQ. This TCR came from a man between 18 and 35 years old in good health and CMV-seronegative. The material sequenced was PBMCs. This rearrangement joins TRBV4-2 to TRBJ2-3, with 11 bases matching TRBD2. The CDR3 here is CASSPRTSGHTDTQYF. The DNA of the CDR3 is TGTGCCAGCAGCCCACGGACTAGCGGGCACACAGATACGCAGTATTTT.